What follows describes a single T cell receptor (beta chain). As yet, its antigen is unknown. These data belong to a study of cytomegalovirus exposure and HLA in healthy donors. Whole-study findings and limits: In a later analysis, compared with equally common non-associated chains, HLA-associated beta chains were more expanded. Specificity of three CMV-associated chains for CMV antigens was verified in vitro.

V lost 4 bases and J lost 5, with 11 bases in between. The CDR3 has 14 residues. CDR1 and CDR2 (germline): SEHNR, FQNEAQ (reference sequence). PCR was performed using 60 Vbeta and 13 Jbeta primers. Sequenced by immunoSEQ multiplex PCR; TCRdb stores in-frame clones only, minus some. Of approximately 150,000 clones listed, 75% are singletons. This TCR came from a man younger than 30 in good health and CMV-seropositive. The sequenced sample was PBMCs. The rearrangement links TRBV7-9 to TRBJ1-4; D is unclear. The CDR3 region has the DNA TGTGCCAGCAGCTCCAGAAACAAGAATGAAAAACTGTTTTTT. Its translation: CASSSRNKNEKLFF.